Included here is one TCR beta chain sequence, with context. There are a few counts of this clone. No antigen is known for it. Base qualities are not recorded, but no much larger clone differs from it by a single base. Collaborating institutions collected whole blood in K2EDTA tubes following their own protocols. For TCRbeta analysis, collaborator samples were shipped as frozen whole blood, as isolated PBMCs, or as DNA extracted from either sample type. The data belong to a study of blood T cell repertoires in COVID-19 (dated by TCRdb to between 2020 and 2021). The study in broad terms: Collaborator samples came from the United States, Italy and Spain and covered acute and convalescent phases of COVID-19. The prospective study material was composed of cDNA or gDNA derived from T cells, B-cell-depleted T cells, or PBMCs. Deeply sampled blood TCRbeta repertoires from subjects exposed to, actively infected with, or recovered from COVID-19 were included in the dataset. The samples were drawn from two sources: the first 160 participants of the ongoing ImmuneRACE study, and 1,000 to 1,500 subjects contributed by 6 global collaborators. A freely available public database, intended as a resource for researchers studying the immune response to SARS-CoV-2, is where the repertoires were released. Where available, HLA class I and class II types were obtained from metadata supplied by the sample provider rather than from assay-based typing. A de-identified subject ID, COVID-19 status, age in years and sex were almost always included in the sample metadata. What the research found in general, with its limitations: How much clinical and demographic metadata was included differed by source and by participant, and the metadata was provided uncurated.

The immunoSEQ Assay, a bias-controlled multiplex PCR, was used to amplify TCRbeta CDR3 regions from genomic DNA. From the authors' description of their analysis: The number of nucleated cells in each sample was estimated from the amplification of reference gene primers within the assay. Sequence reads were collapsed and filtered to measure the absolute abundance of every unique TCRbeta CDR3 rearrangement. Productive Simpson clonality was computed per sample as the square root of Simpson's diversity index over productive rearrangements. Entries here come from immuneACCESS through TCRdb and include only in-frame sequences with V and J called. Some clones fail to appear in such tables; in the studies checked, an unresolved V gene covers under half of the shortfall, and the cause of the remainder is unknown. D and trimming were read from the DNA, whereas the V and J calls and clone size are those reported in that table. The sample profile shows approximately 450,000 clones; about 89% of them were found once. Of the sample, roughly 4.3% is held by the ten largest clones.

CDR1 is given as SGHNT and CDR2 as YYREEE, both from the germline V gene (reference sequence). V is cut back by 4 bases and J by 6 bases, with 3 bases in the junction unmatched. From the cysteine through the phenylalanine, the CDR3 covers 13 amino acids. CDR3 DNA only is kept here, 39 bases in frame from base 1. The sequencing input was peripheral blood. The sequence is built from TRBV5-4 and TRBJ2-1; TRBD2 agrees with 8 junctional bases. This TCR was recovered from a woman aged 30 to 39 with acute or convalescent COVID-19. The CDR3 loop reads CASSTGTSNEQFF. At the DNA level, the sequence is TGTGCCAGCAGCACCGGGACTAGCAATGAGCAGTTCTTC.